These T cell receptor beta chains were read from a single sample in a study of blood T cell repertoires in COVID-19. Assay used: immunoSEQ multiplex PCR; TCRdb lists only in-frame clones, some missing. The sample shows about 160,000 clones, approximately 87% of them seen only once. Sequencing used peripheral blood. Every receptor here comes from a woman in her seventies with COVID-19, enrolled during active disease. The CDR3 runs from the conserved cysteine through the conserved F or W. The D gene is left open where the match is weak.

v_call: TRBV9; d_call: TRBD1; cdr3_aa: CASSRDRSKAFF
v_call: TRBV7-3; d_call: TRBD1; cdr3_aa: CASSSGQGVLREQFF
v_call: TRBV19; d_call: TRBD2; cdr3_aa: CASSPLAGGYNEQFF
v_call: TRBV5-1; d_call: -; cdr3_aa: CASSLDSASSYEQYF
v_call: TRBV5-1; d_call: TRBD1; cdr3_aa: CASSSAPGTGAKNEQFF
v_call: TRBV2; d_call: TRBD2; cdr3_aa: CASGSGGGYNEQFF
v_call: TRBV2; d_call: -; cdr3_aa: CASNQLYEQYF
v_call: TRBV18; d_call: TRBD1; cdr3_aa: CASIGQGATDTQYF
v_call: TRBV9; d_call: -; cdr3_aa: CASSVVPGNTIYF
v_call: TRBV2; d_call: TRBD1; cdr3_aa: CASSESQGGLLSRHEYGYTF
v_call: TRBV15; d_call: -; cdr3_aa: CATSRDLGLNNEQFF
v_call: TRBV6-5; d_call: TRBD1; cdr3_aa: CASTITTGTGNEQYF
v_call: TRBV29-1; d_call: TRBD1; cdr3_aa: CSAQQGGGYTF
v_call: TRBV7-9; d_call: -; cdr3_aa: CASSLVREALSTNEKLFF
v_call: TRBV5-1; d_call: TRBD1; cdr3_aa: CASSLDDRARNTEAFF
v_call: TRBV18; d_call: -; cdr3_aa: CASSPSPGSSLGGNTIYF
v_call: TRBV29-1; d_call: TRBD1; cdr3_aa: CSVARQGAILEQYF
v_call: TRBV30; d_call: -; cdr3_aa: CAGSAGAYGYTF
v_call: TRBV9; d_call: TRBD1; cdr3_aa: CASSLGQGAPLYGYTF
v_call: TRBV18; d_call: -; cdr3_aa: CASSSVGGEKLFF
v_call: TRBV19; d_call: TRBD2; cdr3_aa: CASSIAGGFSIEQFF
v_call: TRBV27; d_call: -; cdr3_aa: CASSLQDTDTQYF
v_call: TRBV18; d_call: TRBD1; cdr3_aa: CASSPQGANTDTQYF
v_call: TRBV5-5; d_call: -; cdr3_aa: CASSEWGNLNTEAFF
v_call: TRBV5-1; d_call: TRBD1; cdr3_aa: CASSSGTASYEQYF
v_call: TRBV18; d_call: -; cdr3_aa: CASSPRTGGADTQYF
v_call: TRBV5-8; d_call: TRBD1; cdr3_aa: CASSPRQGGDRRYGYTF
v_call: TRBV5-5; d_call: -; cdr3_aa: CASSPGSGNTIYF
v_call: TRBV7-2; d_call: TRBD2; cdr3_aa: CASSLKPWTSGVGDTQYF
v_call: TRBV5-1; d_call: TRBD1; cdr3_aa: CASRQDRDFSQETQYF
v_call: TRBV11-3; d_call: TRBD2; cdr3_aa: CASSSGLAGGTGELFF
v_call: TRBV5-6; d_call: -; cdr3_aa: CASSWAASGTLYQETQYF
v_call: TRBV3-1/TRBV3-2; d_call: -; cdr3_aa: CASSLRQAGSVGGYTF
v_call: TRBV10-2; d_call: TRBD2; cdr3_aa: CASSLTSGGQETQYF